Listed below are T cell receptor beta chains from one sample, sequenced in a study of blood T cell repertoires in COVID-19. The assay was immunoSEQ multiplex PCR, and TCRdb's table has in-frame clones only and misses some. Counted here are some 260,000 clones, 82% occurring once; the ten biggest clones make up less than 4%. What was sequenced was peripheral blood. The receptors derive from a woman aged 18-29 years with acute or convalescent COVID-19. CDR3s include the opening cysteine and the closing phenylalanine or tryptophan. D genes are given only for firm matches. The listing skips clone size in some rows; elsewhere it reads once, few, many or a size class.

clone_size: -; d_call: -; j_call: TRBJ2-5; v_call: TRBV7-2; cdr3_aa: CASSLVGLGETQYF; cdr3_nt: TGTGCCAGCAGCTTAGTCGGCCTCGGGGAGACCCAGTACTTC
clone_size: -; d_call: TRBD1; j_call: TRBJ2-3; v_call: TRBV9; cdr3_aa: CASSPVKRGLTDTQYF; cdr3_nt: TGTGCCAGCAGCCCCGTAAAGAGGGGGCTCACAGATACGCAGTATTTT
clone_size: -; d_call: TRBD1; j_call: TRBJ1-2; v_call: TRBV14; cdr3_aa: CASSGRTGRYGYTF; cdr3_nt: TGTGCCAGCAGCGGAAGGACAGGGCGCTATGGCTACACCTTC
clone_size: -; d_call: TRBD2; j_call: TRBJ2-5; v_call: TRBV5-6; cdr3_aa: CASSWGLAGGGQETQYF; cdr3_nt: TGTGCCAGCAGCTGGGGACTAGCGGGTGGGGGTCAAGAGACCCAGTACTTC
clone_size: -; d_call: -; j_call: TRBJ2-5; v_call: TRBV7-9; cdr3_aa: CASSFRSGETQYF; cdr3_nt: TGTGCCAGCAGCTTCCGGAGCGGAGAGACCCAGTACTTC
clone_size: -; d_call: TRBD1; j_call: TRBJ1-2; v_call: TRBV19; cdr3_aa: CASVLDGTGYGYTF; cdr3_nt: TGTGCCAGCGTCCTTGACGGGACAGGGTATGGCTACACCTTC
clone_size: -; d_call: -; j_call: TRBJ2-5; v_call: TRBV9; cdr3_aa: CASSVGWGETQYF; cdr3_nt: TGTGCCAGCAGCGTAGGCTGGGGCGAGACCCAGTACTTC
clone_size: -; d_call: -; j_call: TRBJ1-4; v_call: TRBV6-5; cdr3_aa: CASSWAPSTNEKLFF; cdr3_nt: TGTGCCAGCAGTTGGGCCCCCTCAACTAATGAAAAACTGTTTTTT
clone_size: once; d_call: -; j_call: TRBJ1-2; v_call: TRBV6-5; cdr3_aa: CASSSDSINYGYTF; cdr3_nt: TGTGCCAGCAGTTCGGACAGCATTAACTATGGCTACACCTTC
clone_size: -; d_call: -; j_call: TRBJ2-2; v_call: TRBV5-8; cdr3_aa: CASSAVRANTGELFF; cdr3_nt: TGTGCCAGCAGCGCGGTCAGGGCTAACACCGGGGAGCTGTTTTTT
clone_size: -; d_call: TRBD2; j_call: TRBJ2-7; v_call: TRBV28; cdr3_aa: CASSFQLAGRVEQYF; cdr3_nt: TGTGCCAGCAGTTTCCAGCTAGCGGGTCGGGTTGAGCAGTACTTC
clone_size: -; d_call: TRBD1; j_call: TRBJ2-2; v_call: TRBV11-2; cdr3_aa: CASSAGQGVNTGELFF; cdr3_nt: TGTGCCAGCAGCGCCGGACAGGGGGTGAACACCGGGGAGCTGTTTTTT
clone_size: -; d_call: -; j_call: TRBJ1-2; v_call: TRBV6-2/TRBV6-3; cdr3_aa: CASSYSLGDSPNYGYTF; cdr3_nt: TGTGCCAGCAGTTACTCTCTCGGCGACAGCCCCAACTATGGCTACACCTTC
clone_size: once; d_call: TRBD2; j_call: TRBJ2-3; v_call: TRBV10-2; cdr3_aa: CASSGLAVSTDTQYF; cdr3_nt: TGCGCCAGCAGTGGACTAGCGGTTAGCACAGATACGCAGTATTTT
clone_size: -; d_call: TRBD1; j_call: TRBJ1-1; v_call: TRBV10-3; cdr3_aa: CATRQGGFGRDTEAFF; cdr3_nt: TGTGCCACCCGTCAGGGGGGCTTTGGTCGGGACACTGAAGCTTTCTTT
clone_size: -; d_call: TRBD2; j_call: TRBJ2-1; v_call: TRBV25-1; cdr3_aa: CASSESLAGDNEQFF; cdr3_nt: TGTGCCAGCAGTGAATCGCTAGCGGGAGACAATGAGCAGTTCTTC
clone_size: -; d_call: TRBD2; j_call: TRBJ2-1; v_call: TRBV14; cdr3_aa: CASSLMTSGYNEQFF; cdr3_nt: TGTGCCAGCAGCCTGATGACTAGCGGGTACAATGAGCAGTTCTTC
clone_size: -; d_call: TRBD1; j_call: TRBJ2-3; v_call: TRBV10-2; cdr3_aa: CASSSQGAADTQYF; cdr3_nt: TGCGCCAGCAGTAGCCAGGGGGCTGCAGATACGCAGTATTTT
clone_size: few; d_call: -; j_call: TRBJ1-5; v_call: TRBV12-3/TRBV12-4; cdr3_aa: CASSFSRNQPQHF; cdr3_nt: TGTGCCAGCAGTTTCAGCAGGAATCAGCCCCAGCATTTT
clone_size: -; d_call: -; j_call: TRBJ1-2; v_call: TRBV5-6; cdr3_aa: CASSFRQGLIYGYTF; cdr3_nt: TGTGCCAGCAGCTTTCGGCAGGGGCTCATCTATGGCTACACCTTC
clone_size: -; d_call: TRBD2; j_call: TRBJ2-1; v_call: TRBV6-4; cdr3_aa: CASSAGASGSHEQFF; cdr3_nt: TGTGCCAGCAGCGCAGGGGCTAGCGGGAGCCATGAGCAGTTCTTC
clone_size: -; d_call: TRBD2; j_call: TRBJ2-1; v_call: TRBV3-1/TRBV3-2; cdr3_aa: CASSQDRPGRASYNEQFF; cdr3_nt: TGTGCCAGCAGCCAAGATCGCCCCGGGAGGGCCTCGTACAATGAGCAGTTCTTC
clone_size: -; d_call: TRBD2; j_call: TRBJ2-1; v_call: TRBV7-2; cdr3_aa: CASSFTSGRNEQFF; cdr3_nt: TGTGCCAGCAGCTTTACTAGCGGCCGCAATGAGCAGTTCTTC
clone_size: -; d_call: TRBD1; j_call: TRBJ1-2; v_call: TRBV7-2; cdr3_aa: CASSLVSAGGVYGYTF; cdr3_nt: TGTGCCAGCAGCTTAGTGTCGGCAGGGGGAGTTTATGGCTACACCTTC
clone_size: few; d_call: -; j_call: TRBJ1-4; v_call: TRBV3-1/TRBV3-2; cdr3_aa: CASSHGRGGEKLFF; cdr3_nt: TGTGCCAGCAGCCACGGCAGGGGAGGGGAAAAACTGTTTTTT
clone_size: -; d_call: TRBD1; j_call: TRBJ2-7; v_call: TRBV19; cdr3_aa: CASSIGTGSPYEQYF; cdr3_nt: TGTGCCAGTAGTATCGGGACAGGGAGCCCCTACGAGCAGTACTTC
clone_size: -; d_call: -; j_call: TRBJ1-1; v_call: TRBV7-9; cdr3_aa: CASSLALTGLNTEAFF; cdr3_nt: TGTGCCAGCAGCTTAGCGCTAACAGGTCTGAACACTGAAGCTTTCTTT
clone_size: -; d_call: TRBD2; j_call: TRBJ2-1; v_call: TRBV5-6; cdr3_aa: CASSLGLAGGREQFF; cdr3_nt: TGTGCCAGCAGCCTAGGACTAGCGGGAGGTCGGGAGCAGTTCTTC
clone_size: -; d_call: -; j_call: TRBJ2-7; v_call: TRBV6-5; cdr3_aa: CASSYSTGSSYEQYF; cdr3_nt: TGTGCCAGCAGTTACTCCACAGGGTCCTCCTACGAGCAGTACTTC
clone_size: -; d_call: TRBD1; j_call: TRBJ1-2; v_call: TRBV27; cdr3_aa: CASSKGQAWGYTF; cdr3_nt: TGTGCCAGCAGCAAGGGACAGGCTTGGGGCTACACCTTC
clone_size: -; d_call: -; j_call: TRBJ2-3; v_call: TRBV7-2; cdr3_aa: CASSLRPTVDTQYF; cdr3_nt: TGTGCCAGCAGCTTGCGTCCCACCGTAGATACGCAGTATTTT
clone_size: -; d_call: TRBD2; j_call: TRBJ2-3; v_call: TRBV5-1; cdr3_aa: CASNEARERGDTQYF; cdr3_nt: TGCGCCAGCAACGAAGCGCGGGAGAGAGGAGATACGCAGTATTTT
clone_size: -; d_call: -; j_call: TRBJ1-1; v_call: TRBV3-1/TRBV3-2; cdr3_aa: CASTHSDRVLEAFF; cdr3_nt: TGTGCCAGCACTCACTCAGACAGAGTCCTAGAAGCTTTCTTT
clone_size: -; d_call: -; j_call: TRBJ2-1; v_call: TRBV12-3/TRBV12-4; cdr3_aa: CASSFSAANEQFF; cdr3_nt: TGTGCCAGCAGTTTTTCGGCGGCCAATGAGCAGTTCTTC
clone_size: -; d_call: -; j_call: TRBJ1-4; v_call: TRBV30; cdr3_aa: CAWAGVFNEKLFF; cdr3_nt: TGTGCCTGGGCCGGAGTTTTTAATGAAAAACTGTTTTTT
clone_size: -; d_call: TRBD1; j_call: TRBJ1-4; v_call: TRBV23-1; cdr3_aa: CGQGAGNEKLFF; cdr3_nt: TGCGGGCAGGGGGCCGGGAATGAAAAACTGTTTTTT
clone_size: -; d_call: TRBD1; j_call: TRBJ1-5; v_call: TRBV27; cdr3_aa: CASSPDRERARNQPQHF; cdr3_nt: TGTGCCAGCAGTCCGGACAGGGAGAGAGCTCGGAATCAGCCCCAGCATTTT
clone_size: -; d_call: -; j_call: TRBJ2-5; v_call: TRBV6-6; cdr3_aa: CASSPGSTIQETQYF; cdr3_nt: TGTGCCAGCAGTCCCGGTAGTACGATCCAAGAGACCCAGTACTTC
clone_size: -; d_call: -; j_call: TRBJ1-6; v_call: TRBV6-6; cdr3_aa: CASGGNSRNSPLHF; cdr3_nt: TGTGCCAGCGGCGGGAACTCCCGTAATTCACCCCTCCACTTT
clone_size: -; d_call: -; j_call: TRBJ1-2; v_call: TRBV12-3/TRBV12-4; cdr3_aa: CASSLRGGYTF; cdr3_nt: TGTGCCAGCAGTTTACGGGGTGGCTACACCTTC
clone_size: -; d_call: -; j_call: TRBJ1-3; v_call: TRBV19; cdr3_aa: CASMVGSGNTIYF; cdr3_nt: TGTGCCAGTATGGTCGGCTCTGGAAACACCATATATTTT
clone_size: -; d_call: TRBD1; j_call: TRBJ1-4; v_call: TRBV27; cdr3_aa: CASSLGTGPWGEKLFF; cdr3_nt: TGTGCCAGCAGTTTGGGGACAGGCCCCTGGGGGGAAAAACTGTTTTTT
clone_size: -; d_call: -; j_call: TRBJ1-4; v_call: TRBV9; cdr3_aa: CASSVDSGNAHEKLFF; cdr3_nt: TGTGCCAGCAGCGTAGACTCTGGTAACGCCCACGAAAAACTGTTTTTT
clone_size: -; d_call: -; j_call: TRBJ1-1; v_call: TRBV6-2/TRBV6-3; cdr3_aa: CASSYSAEGSTEAFF; cdr3_nt: TGTGCCAGCAGTTACTCGGCGGAGGGGAGCACTGAAGCTTTCTTT
clone_size: -; d_call: -; j_call: TRBJ1-2; v_call: TRBV7-2; cdr3_aa: CASSLTPVGHYGYTF; cdr3_nt: TGTGCCAGCAGCTTAACGCCTGTTGGGCACTATGGCTACACCTTC
clone_size: -; d_call: -; j_call: TRBJ1-3; v_call: TRBV5-1; cdr3_aa: CASSLGEVSGNTIYF; cdr3_nt: TGCGCCAGCAGCTTGGGCGAGGTCTCTGGAAACACCATATATTTT
clone_size: -; d_call: TRBD2; j_call: TRBJ2-3; v_call: TRBV7-9; cdr3_aa: CASSLGERELTTDTQYF; cdr3_nt: TGTGCCAGCAGCTTAGGGGAGCGGGAGCTTACCACAGATACGCAGTATTTT
clone_size: -; d_call: -; j_call: TRBJ1-2; v_call: TRBV27; cdr3_aa: CASSLGSGYYGYTF; cdr3_nt: TGTGCCAGCAGTTTGGGTTCAGGATACTATGGCTACACCTTC
clone_size: -; d_call: -; j_call: TRBJ2-2; v_call: TRBV24-1; cdr3_aa: CATSDPRVTGELFF; cdr3_nt: TGTGCCACCAGTGACCCTCGGGTCACCGGGGAGCTGTTTTTT
clone_size: few; d_call: TRBD1; j_call: TRBJ1-6; v_call: TRBV7-8; cdr3_aa: CASSLGGIGQAF; cdr3_nt: TGTGCCAGCAGCTTAGGGGGTATTGGACAGGCCTTT
clone_size: -; d_call: -; j_call: TRBJ2-3; v_call: TRBV15; cdr3_aa: CATGDGGSTDTQYF; cdr3_nt: TGTGCCACCGGGGATGGGGGGAGCACAGATACGCAGTATTTT
clone_size: -; d_call: TRBD1; j_call: TRBJ1-2; v_call: TRBV27; cdr3_aa: CASSPGGLYGYTF; cdr3_nt: TGTGCCAGCAGTCCAGGGGGGTTATATGGCTACACCTTC
clone_size: -; d_call: -; j_call: TRBJ1-1; v_call: TRBV4-3; cdr3_aa: CASSQEAVNTEAFF; cdr3_nt: TGCGCCAGCAGCCAAGAAGCGGTGAACACTGAAGCTTTCTTT
clone_size: -; d_call: -; j_call: TRBJ1-2; v_call: TRBV2; cdr3_aa: CASKTQLYGYTF; cdr3_nt: TGTGCCAGCAAAACCCAGTTATATGGCTACACCTTC
clone_size: few; d_call: TRBD2; j_call: TRBJ2-7; v_call: TRBV2; cdr3_aa: CASRYTSGPRTEQYF; cdr3_nt: TGTGCCAGCAGGTACACTAGCGGACCCAGGACCGAGCAGTACTTC